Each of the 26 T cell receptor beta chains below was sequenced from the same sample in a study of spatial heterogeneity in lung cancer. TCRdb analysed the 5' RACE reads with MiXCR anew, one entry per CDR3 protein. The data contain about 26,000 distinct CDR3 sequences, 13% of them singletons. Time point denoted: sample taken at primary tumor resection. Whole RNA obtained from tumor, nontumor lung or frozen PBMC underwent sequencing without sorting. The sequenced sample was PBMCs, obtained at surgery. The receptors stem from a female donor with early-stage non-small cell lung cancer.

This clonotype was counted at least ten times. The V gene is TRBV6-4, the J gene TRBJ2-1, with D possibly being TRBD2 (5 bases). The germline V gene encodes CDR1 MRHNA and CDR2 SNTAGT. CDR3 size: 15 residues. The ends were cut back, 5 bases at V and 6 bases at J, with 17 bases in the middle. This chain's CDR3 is CASSTWRGGFNEQFF. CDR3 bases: TGTGCCAGCAGTACCTGGCGCGGAGGATTCAATGAGCAGTTCTTC.

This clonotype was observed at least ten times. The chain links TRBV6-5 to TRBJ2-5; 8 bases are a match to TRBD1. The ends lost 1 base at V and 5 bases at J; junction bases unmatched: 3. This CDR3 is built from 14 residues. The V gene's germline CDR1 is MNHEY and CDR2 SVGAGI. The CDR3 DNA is TGTGCCAGCAGTTACTTGCAGGGGGCGGAGACCCAGTACTTC. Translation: CASSYLQGAETQYF.

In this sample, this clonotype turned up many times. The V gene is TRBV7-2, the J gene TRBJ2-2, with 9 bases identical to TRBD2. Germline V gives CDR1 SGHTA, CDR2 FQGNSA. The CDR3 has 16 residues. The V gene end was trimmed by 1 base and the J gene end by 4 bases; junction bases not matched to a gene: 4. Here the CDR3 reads CASSLDSGSGTGELFF. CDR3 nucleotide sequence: TGTGCCAGCAGCTTAGATAGCGGGAGTGGCACCGGGGAGCTGTTTTTT. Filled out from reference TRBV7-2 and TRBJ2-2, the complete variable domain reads GAGVSQSPSNKVTEKGKDVELRCDPISGHTALYWYRQSLGQGLEFLIYFQGNSAPDKSGLPSDRFSAERTGGSVSTLTIQRTQQEDSAVYLCASSLDSGSGTGELFFGEGSRLTVL.

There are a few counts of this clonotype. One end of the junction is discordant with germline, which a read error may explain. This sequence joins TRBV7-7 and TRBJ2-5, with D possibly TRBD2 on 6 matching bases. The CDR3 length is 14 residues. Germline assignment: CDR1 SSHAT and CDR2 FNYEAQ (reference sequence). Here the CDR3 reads CASSLSPGGETQYF. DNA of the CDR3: TGTGCTAGCAGCTTAAGTCCAGGAGGGGAGACCCAGTACTTC.

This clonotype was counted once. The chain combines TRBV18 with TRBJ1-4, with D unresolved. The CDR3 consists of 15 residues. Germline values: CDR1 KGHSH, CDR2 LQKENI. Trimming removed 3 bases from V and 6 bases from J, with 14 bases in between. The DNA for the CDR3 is TGTGCCAGCTCACCCGTCCCCGGCGGGTATGAAAAACTGTTTTTT. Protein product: CASSPVPGGYEKLFF.

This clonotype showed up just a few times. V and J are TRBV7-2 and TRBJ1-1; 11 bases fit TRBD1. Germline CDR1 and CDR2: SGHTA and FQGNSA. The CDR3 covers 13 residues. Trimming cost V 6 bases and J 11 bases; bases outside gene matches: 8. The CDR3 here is CASRPGQGAYAFF. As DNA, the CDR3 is TGTGCCAGCAGACCAGGACAGGGGGCGTACGCTTTCTTT.

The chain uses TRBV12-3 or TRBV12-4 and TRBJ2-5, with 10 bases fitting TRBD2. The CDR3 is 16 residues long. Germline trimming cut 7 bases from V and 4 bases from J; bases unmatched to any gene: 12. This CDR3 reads CASTQGVAGGGETQYF. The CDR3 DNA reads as TGTGCCAGCACCCAGGGGGTAGCGGGAGGAGGAGAGACCCAGTACTTC.

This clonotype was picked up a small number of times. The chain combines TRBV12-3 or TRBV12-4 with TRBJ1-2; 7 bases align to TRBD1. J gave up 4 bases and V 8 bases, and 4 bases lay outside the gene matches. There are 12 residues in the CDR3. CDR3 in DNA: TGTGCCAGCGTGAGGGGGCCCTATGGCTACACCTTC. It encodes CASVRGPYGYTF.

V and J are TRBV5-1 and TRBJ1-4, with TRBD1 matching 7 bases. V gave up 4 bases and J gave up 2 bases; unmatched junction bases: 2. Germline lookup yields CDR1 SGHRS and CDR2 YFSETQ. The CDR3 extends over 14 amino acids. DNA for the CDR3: TGCGCCAGCAGCAGGGACAGTACTAATGAAAAACTGTTTTTT. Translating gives CASSRDSTNEKLFF.

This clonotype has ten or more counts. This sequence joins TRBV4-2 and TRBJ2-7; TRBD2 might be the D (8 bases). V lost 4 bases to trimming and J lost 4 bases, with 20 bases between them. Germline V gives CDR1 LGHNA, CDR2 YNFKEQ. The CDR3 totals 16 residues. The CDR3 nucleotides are TGTGCCAGCAGCCGCTCGGGAGGGGGCGCACAGTACGAGCAGTACTTC. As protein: CASSRSGGGAQYEQYF.

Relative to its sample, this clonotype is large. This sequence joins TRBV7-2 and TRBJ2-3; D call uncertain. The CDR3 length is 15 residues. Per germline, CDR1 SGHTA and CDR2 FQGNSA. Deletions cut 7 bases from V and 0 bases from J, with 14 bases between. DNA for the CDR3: TGTGCCAGCACACCTGGGATAACTAGCACAGATACGCAGTATTTT. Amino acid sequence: CASTPGITSTDTQYF.

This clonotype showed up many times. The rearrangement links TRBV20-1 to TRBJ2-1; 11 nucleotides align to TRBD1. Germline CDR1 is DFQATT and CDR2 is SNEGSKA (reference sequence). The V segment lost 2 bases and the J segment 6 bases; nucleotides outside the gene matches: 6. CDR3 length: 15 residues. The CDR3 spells CSARPSGQGGNEQFF. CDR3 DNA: TGCAGTGCTAGACCATCGGGACAGGGGGGCAATGAGCAGTTCTTC.

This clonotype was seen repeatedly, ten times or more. The CDR3 DNA reads as TGTGCCAGCAGTTGGTCCGGTGATGTTACTGAAAAACTGTTTTTT. Protein sequence: CASSWSGDVTEKLFF. V is TRBV27 and J is TRBJ1-4; D remains unclear. The germline gives CDR1 MNHEY, CDR2 SMNVEV (reference sequence). The CDR3 loop spans 15 amino acids. Trimming took 4 bases from V and 7 from J, leaving 16 bases between them.

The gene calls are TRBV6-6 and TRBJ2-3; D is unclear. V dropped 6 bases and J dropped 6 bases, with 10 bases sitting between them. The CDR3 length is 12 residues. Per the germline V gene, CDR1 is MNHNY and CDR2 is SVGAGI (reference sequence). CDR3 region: CASSPVGDTQYF. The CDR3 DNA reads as TGTGCCAGCAGCCCCGTGGGGGATACGCAGTATTTT.

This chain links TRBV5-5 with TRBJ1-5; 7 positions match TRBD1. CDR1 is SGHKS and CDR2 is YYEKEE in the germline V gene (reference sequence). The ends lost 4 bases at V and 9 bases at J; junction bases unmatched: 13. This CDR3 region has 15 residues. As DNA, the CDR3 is TGTGCCAGCAGCATGGGACAGACCGCACGTCTGCCCCAGCATTTT. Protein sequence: CASSMGQTARLPQHF.

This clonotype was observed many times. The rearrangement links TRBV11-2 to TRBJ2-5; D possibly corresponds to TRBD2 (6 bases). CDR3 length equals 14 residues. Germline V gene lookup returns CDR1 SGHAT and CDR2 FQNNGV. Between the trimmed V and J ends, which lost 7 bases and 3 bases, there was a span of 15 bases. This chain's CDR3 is CASNRAGRKETQYF. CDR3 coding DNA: TGTGCCAGCAATCGGGCGGGACGAAAAGAGACCCAGTACTTC.

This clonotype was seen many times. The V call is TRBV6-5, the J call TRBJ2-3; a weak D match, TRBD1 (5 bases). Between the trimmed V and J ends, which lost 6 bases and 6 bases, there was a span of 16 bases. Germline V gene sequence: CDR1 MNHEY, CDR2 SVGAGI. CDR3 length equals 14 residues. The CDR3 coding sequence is TGTGCCAGCAGCAAGGGGATCCAGACGGATACGCAGTATTTT. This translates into CASSKGIQTDTQYF.

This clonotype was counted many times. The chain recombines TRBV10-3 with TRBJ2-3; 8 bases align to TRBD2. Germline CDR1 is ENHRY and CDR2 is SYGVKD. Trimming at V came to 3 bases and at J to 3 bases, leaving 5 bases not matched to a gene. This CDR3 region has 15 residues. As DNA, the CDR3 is TGTGCCATCAGTGAACCAGCGGGAGTGACAGATACGCAGTATTTT. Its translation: CAISEPAGVTDTQYF.

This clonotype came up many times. The CDR3 DNA reads TGTGCCAGCAAGGGCCAAGGGACAGGGTCAAGACTAGTCGTC. This translates into CASKGQGTGSRLVV. V gene TRBV28 combines with J gene TRBJ2-7; 9 positions agree with TRBD1. The CDR3 has 14 residues. Per germline, CDR1 MDHEN and CDR2 SYDVKM.

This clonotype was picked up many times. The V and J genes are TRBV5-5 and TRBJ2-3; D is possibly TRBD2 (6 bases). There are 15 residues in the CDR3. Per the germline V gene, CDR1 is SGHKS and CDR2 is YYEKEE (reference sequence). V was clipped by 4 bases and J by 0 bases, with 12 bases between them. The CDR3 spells CASSGGTISTDTQYF. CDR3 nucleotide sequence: TGTGCCAGCAGCGGCGGGACCATAAGCACAGATACGCAGTATTTT.

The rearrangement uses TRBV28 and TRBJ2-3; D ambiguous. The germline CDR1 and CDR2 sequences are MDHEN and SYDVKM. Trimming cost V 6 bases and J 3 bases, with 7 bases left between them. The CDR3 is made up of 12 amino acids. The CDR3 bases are TGTGCCAGCAGCGTGAGGACAGATACGCAGTATTTT. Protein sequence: CASSVRTDTQYF.

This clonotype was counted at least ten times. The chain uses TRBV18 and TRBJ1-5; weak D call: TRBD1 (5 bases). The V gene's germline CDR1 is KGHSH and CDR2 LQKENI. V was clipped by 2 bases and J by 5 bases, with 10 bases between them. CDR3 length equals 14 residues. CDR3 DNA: TGTGCCAGCTCACCAACGCGGGGGGATCAGCCCCAGCATTTT. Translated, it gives CASSPTRGDQPQHF.

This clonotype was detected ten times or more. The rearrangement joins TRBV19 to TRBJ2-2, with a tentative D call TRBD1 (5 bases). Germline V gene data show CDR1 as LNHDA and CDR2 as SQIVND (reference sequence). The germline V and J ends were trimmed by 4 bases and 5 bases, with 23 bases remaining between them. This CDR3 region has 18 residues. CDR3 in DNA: TGTGCCAGTAGTAACAGGCAACCCAGTAGAGTGGGGACCGGGGAGCTGTTTTTT. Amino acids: CASSNRQPSRVGTGELFF.

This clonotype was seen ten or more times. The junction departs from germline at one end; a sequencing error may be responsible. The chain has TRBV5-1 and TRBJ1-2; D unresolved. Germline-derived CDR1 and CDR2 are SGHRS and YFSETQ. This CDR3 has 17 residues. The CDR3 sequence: CASSSMEGGRSDYGYTF. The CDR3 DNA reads TGCGCCAGCAGCTCGATGGAGGGAGGGCGAAGTGACTACGGCTACACCTTC. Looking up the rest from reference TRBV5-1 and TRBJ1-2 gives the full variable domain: KAGVTQTPRYLIKTRGQQVTLSCSPISGHRSVSWYQQTPGQGLQFLFEYFSETQRNKGNFPGRFSGRQFSNSRSEMNVSTLELGDSALYLCASSSMEGGRSDYGYTFGSGTRLTVV.

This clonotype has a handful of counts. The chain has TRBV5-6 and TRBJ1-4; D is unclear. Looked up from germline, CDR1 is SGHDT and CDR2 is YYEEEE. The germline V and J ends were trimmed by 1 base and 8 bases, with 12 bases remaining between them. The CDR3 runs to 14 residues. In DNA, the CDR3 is TGTGCCAGCAGCTTGAGAGGTCCCTGGGAAAAACTGTTTTTT. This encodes CASSLRGPWEKLFF.

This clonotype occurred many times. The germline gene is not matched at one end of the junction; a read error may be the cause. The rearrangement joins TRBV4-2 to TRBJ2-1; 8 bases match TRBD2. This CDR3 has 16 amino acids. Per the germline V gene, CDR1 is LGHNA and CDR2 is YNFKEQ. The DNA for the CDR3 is TGTGCCAGCAGCCAAGAAACCGGGAGGGCCTATAATGAGCAGTTCTTC. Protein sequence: CASSQETGRAYNEQFF.